Included here is one T cell receptor beta chain sequence, with context. The length of the CDR3 is 19 residues. Losses at the gene ends were 2 bases for V and 9 bases for J; bases not matched to a gene: 13. Germline-derived CDR1 and CDR2 are SNHLY and FYNNEI. This specimen comes from a study of blood T cell repertoires in COVID-19. Study overall: Sites in the United States, Italy and Spain provided acute and convalescent COVID-19 samples. The analysed material was cDNA or gDNA that came from T cells, B-cell-depleted T cells, or PBMCs.

Measured with immunoSEQ multiplex PCR; TCRdb has only the in-frame clones, and not every one. The top ten hold 2.2% of the sample, which has fewer than 300,000 clones, just over 90% seen once. Sequenced sample: peripheral blood. This TCR came from a young woman with COVID-19, enrolled during active disease. The V and J genes are TRBV2 and TRBJ2-1; TRBD2 aligns across 16 bases. The CDR3: CASSECGTSGRAGQVEQFF. The DNA of the CDR3 is TGTGCCAGCAGTGAATGCGGGACTAGCGGGAGGGCCGGTCAGGTTGAGCAGTTCTTC.